A single sample gave rise to the 30 T cell receptor beta chains below, sequenced in a study of blood T cell repertoires in COVID-19. TCRdb's table, derived via immunoSEQ multiplex PCR, lists solely in-frame clones and lacks some. The table includes 500,000 to 600,000 clones, 85% to 90% detected once. Sequencing was performed on peripheral blood. Source of these receptors: a woman in her fifties or sixties with COVID-19, enrolled during active disease.

The V gene is TRBV5-1, the J gene TRBJ1-5; D not certain. There are 15 residues in the CDR3. Trimming removed 0 bases from V and 0 bases from J, with 7 bases in between. CDR1 and CDR2 from the germline V gene are SGHRS and YFSETQ. CDR3 in amino acids: CASSLDSISNQPQHF. DNA of the CDR3: TGCGCCAGCAGCTTGGACAGTATTAGCAATCAGCCCCAGCATTTT.

The chain recombines TRBV18 with TRBJ1-5, with TRBD1 as a possible D gene (6 bases). This CDR3 comprises 21 residues. The ends were cut back, 3 bases at V and 0 bases at J, with 27 bases in the middle. CDR1 is KGHSH and CDR2 is LQKENI in the germline V gene. The CDR3 region has the DNA TGTGCCAGCTCACCGGGCCCTTGGGACACTTCCAAAGGGAATAGCAATCAGCCCCAGCATTTT. Amino acid sequence: CASSPGPWDTSKGNSNQPQHF.

The CDR3 sequence: CAWSGTANTGELFF. The DNA of the CDR3 is TGTGCCTGGAGTGGGACAGCGAACACCGGGGAGCTGTTTTTT. The rearrangement links TRBV30 to TRBJ2-2; a weak D match, TRBD1 (6 bases). V dropped 1 base and J dropped 0 bases, with 6 bases sitting between them. Germline CDR1 is GTSNPN and CDR2 is SVGIG (reference sequence). The CDR3 runs to 14 residues.

The chain combines TRBV5-1 with TRBJ2-5; D is uncertain. The CDR3 loop spans 12 amino acids. Trimming took 4 bases from V and 5 from J, leaving 9 bases between them. Germline V lookup: CDR1 SGHRS, CDR2 YFSETQ. The CDR3 sequence is CASSLEVETQYF. CDR3 sequence (DNA): TGCGCCAGCAGCCTAGAGGTGGAGACCCAGTACTTC.

In regard to this clone: Other DNA variants within this sample encode the same CDR3. The chain joins TRBV30 to TRBJ1-1; the D is unclear. This CDR3 is built from 13 residues. Between the trimmed V and J ends, which lost 0 bases and 4 bases, there was a span of 9 bases. Germline values: CDR1 GTSNPN, CDR2 SVGIG (reference sequence). CDR3 DNA: TGTGCCTGGAGTGTAGGAGGGAGCACTGAAGCTTTCTTT. Its protein product is CAWSVGGSTEAFF.

The chain links TRBV4-1 to TRBJ2-7; 9 bases fit TRBD1. J lost 6 bases, V lost 3 bases, and 0 bases had no gene match. This CDR3 has 12 residues. Germline assignment: CDR1 MGHRA and CDR2 YSYEKL. The CDR3 coding sequence is TGCGCCAGCAGCCAGACAGGGGGCGAGCAGTACTTC. Translating it yields CASSQTGGEQYF.

The chain carries TRBV28 and TRBJ1-1; tentative D call: TRBD1 (5 bases). Per the germline V gene, CDR1 is MDHEN and CDR2 is SYDVKM. CDR3 length: 15 residues. The ends were cut back, 2 bases at V and 8 bases at J, with 18 bases in the middle. The CDR3 loop is CASSLGGMTPSEAFF. The CDR3 region has the DNA TGTGCCAGCAGTTTAGGGGGGATGACCCCATCAGAAGCTTTCTTT.

The rearrangement links TRBV7-3 to TRBJ2-1, with D maybe TRBD2 (6 bases). Trimming removed 5 bases at V and 3 bases at J, with 23 bases between. The CDR3 totals 18 residues. Germline loops: CDR1 SGHTA, CDR2 FQGTGA. CDR3 DNA: TGTGCCAGCAGCGATCCCGGGACTCCCGAGGGGAACTACAATGAGCAGTTCTTC. Its protein is CASSDPGTPEGNYNEQFF.

The chain has TRBV5-5 and TRBJ2-1; 10 nucleotides match TRBD1. Germline V gene lookup returns CDR1 SGHKS and CDR2 YYEKEE (reference sequence). The V segment lost 4 bases and the J segment 4 bases; nucleotides outside the gene matches: 5. The CDR3 runs 15 residues. Written as DNA, the CDR3 is TGTGCCAGCAGCCGGACAGGGGGATGGTACAATGAGCAGTTCTTC. It is translated as CASSRTGGWYNEQFF.

This clone was seen just once. The V call is TRBV6-5, the J call TRBJ1-1; 10 nucleotides line up with TRBD1. This CDR3 has 15 residues. With 4 bases clipped from V and 3 bases from J, the junction kept 5 bases outside the gene matches. The germline CDR1 and CDR2 sequences are MNHEY and SVGAGI. The CDR3 loop reads CASSSPGTGDTEAFF. In nucleotides, the CDR3 is TGTGCCAGCAGTTCTCCCGGGACAGGGGACACTGAAGCTTTCTTT.

About this clone itself: The identical CDR3 is also encoded by other nucleotide sequences in the sample. J is TRBJ1-3 and V is TRBV2; D is uncertain. V dropped 6 bases and J dropped 7 bases, with 7 bases sitting between them. The CDR3 sequence is 11 residues long. Germline CDR1 is SNHLY and CDR2 is FYNNEI. CDR3 nucleotide sequence: TGTGCCAGCAGCCCCCTCAACACCATATATTTT. Translated: CASSPLNTIYF. Full variable domain (remainder filled in from reference TRBV2 and TRBJ1-3): EPEVTQTPSHQVTQMGQEVILRCVPISNHLYFYWYRQILGQKVEFLVSFYNNEISEKSEIFDDQFSVERPDGSNFTLKIRSTKLEDSAMYFCASSPLNTIYFGEGSWLTVV.

V and J are TRBV6-2 or TRBV6-3 and TRBJ1-2, with TRBD1 matching 7 bases. The V segment lost 6 bases and the J segment 7 bases; nucleotides outside the gene matches: 2. Per germline, CDR1 MNHEY and CDR2 SVGEGT. This CDR3 comprises 11 residues. CDR3 region: CASSNRGGYTF. The CDR3, as DNA: TGTGCCAGCAGCAACAGGGGTGGCTACACCTTC.

This chain joins TRBV5-1 and TRBJ1-1, with 12 bases fitting TRBD1. The V segment lost 4 bases and the J segment 5 bases; nucleotides outside the gene matches: 12. The germline gives CDR1 SGHRS, CDR2 YFSETQ. The CDR3 covers 17 residues. In DNA form, the CDR3 reads TGCGCCAGCAGCGACTACTCCGGGACAGGGGGCTTTACTGAAGCTTTCTTT. It yields the protein CASSDYSGTGGFTEAFF.

The chain couples TRBV4-1 to TRBJ2-3; 10 bases map to TRBD2. The CDR3 has 18 residues. CDR1 and CDR2 from the germline V gene are MGHRA and YSYEKL. V lost 1 base and J lost 0; bases outside the gene matches: 7. This CDR3 is CASSQVLAGATSTDTQYF. CDR3 nucleotides: TGCGCCAGCAGCCAAGTTCTAGCGGGGGCCACTAGCACAGATACGCAGTATTTT.

The chain is built from TRBV10-3 and TRBJ1-1; TRBD1 aligns across 9 bases. The CDR3 covers 12 residues. Per the germline V gene, CDR1 is ENHRY and CDR2 is SYGVKD. Trimming at V came to 11 bases and at J to 3 bases, leaving 4 bases not matched to a gene. The CDR3, as DNA: TGTGCCCACCGACAGGGGGACACTGAAGCTTTCTTT. This codes for CAHRQGDTEAFF.

The chain joins TRBV5-3 to TRBJ1-6, with TRBD1 identical over 11 bases. TRBV5-3 is labeled an ORF, and its function is uncertain. V trimming: 4 bases; J trimming: 4 bases; junction bases outside the gene matches: 7. The CDR3 length is 17 residues. The CDR3 loop reads CARSPEGTGGYNSPLHF. DNA for the CDR3: TGTGCCAGAAGCCCGGAGGGGACAGGGGGGTATAATTCACCCCTCCACTTT.

The chain has TRBV6-6 and TRBJ1-4; D is uncertain. V was pared by 7 bases and J by 11 bases, with 17 bases between. The germline V gene has CDR1 MNHNY and CDR2 SVGAGI (reference sequence). The CDR3 is made up of 13 amino acids. The chain's CDR3 is CASTLSLGGKLFF. The CDR3 DNA follows: TGTGCCAGCACCCTAAGCCTGGGAGGCAAACTGTTTTTT.

This clone appeared a few times. The chain combines TRBV2 with TRBJ1-1, with D possibly TRBD1 on 5 matching bases. Germline V CDR1 and CDR2: SNHLY, FYNNEI. This CDR3 is 12 amino acids long. V shed 4 bases and J shed 7 bases, with 10 bases lying between them. In DNA form, the CDR3 reads TGTGCCAGCAGTGGGGGGGACGTTGAAGCTTTCTTT. It is translated as CASSGGDVEAFF.

V usage is TRBV6-5 and J usage is TRBJ2-1; possible D gene TRBD2, 7 bases. Trimming cost V 7 bases and J 8 bases, with 18 bases left between them. This CDR3 comprises 14 residues. The germline V gene encodes CDR1 MNHEY and CDR2 SVGAGI. The CDR3 DNA is TGTGCCAGCATTTCGGCATCGGGGGGCGATGAGCAGTTCTTC. It yields the protein CASISASGGDEQFF.

This clone appeared once. This chain links TRBV30 with TRBJ2-5, with 8 bases lining up with TRBD1. CDR1 GTSNPN and CDR2 SVGIG come from the germline V gene (reference sequence). This CDR3 contains 12 residues. The ends lost 5 bases at V and 5 bases at J; junction bases unmatched: 4. The CDR3 sequence is CAWGQGLETQYF. The CDR3 DNA reads TGTGCCTGGGGACAGGGATTGGAGACCCAGTACTTC.

This chain connects TRBV5-1 to TRBJ2-1; 8 bases align to TRBD2. V was pared by 2 bases and J by 2 bases, with 3 bases of the junction left unmatched. CDR1 is SGHRS, CDR2 YFSETQ, per germline. The CDR3 is 15 amino acids. The CDR3 sequence is CASSFSGEPYNEQFF. CDR3 nucleotide sequence: TGCGCCAGCAGCTTTAGCGGGGAGCCCTACAATGAGCAGTTCTTC. Filled out from reference TRBV5-1 and TRBJ2-1, the complete variable domain reads KAGVTQTPRYLIKTRGQQVTLSCSPISGHRSVSWYQQTPGQGLQFLFEYFSETQRNKGNFPGRFSGRQFSNSRSEMNVSTLELGDSALYLCASSFSGEPYNEQFFGPGTRLTVL.

This chain joins TRBV2 and TRBJ1-2; 8 positions agree with TRBD1. CDR1 is SNHLY and CDR2 is FYNNEI in the germline V gene. With V trimmed by 7 bases and J by 6 bases, 19 bases remained unmatched. The CDR3 runs 17 residues. The CDR3 coding sequence is TGTGCCAGCACCCTCCTCGACAGGGGATATGGTGGTCATGGCTACACCTTC. Translating gives CASTLLDRGYGGHGYTF.

J is TRBJ2-1 and V is TRBV28; D remains unclear. Looked up from germline, CDR1 is MDHEN and CDR2 is SYDVKM. The CDR3 is made up of 14 amino acids. V shed 6 bases and J shed 8 bases, with 17 bases lying between them. The DNA of the CDR3 is TGTGCCAGCAGACTGTCCCCAATGAGCGATGAGCAGTTCTTC. Residues: CASRLSPMSDEQFF.

The chain links TRBV9 to TRBJ1-6; TRBD1 aligns across 11 bases. Germline V lookup: CDR1 SGDLS, CDR2 YYNGEE. V gave up 10 bases and J gave up 7 bases; unmatched junction bases: 10. The CDR3 runs to 15 residues. The CDR3 is CARPGTGGLNSPLHF. CDR3 in DNA: TGTGCCCGACCCGGGACAGGGGGATTGAATTCACCCCTCCACTTT.

Concerning this clone itself: At one end, the junction sequence differs from germline, possibly due to a read error. The rearrangement links TRBV3-1 (or the pseudogene TRBV3-2) to TRBJ2-3; D is perhaps TRBD1 (6 bases). Germline V CDR1 and CDR2: LGHDT, YNNKEL (reference sequence). The CDR3 runs 15 residues. CDR3 in DNA: TGTGCCAGCAACCCTGGACAGATAAACACAAATACGCAGTATTTT. This translates into CASNPGQINTNTQYF.

V gene TRBV6-5 combines with J gene TRBJ1-6; no definite D call. The V gene lost 2 bases and the J gene lost 7 bases, with 6 bases spanning the gap. This CDR3 is built from 13 residues. The germline V gene encodes CDR1 MNHEY and CDR2 SVGAGI. Written as DNA, the CDR3 is TGTGCCAGCAGTTACGGGCGAAATTCACCCCTCCACTTT. This gives the protein CASSYGRNSPLHF.

This chain uses TRBV11-2 with TRBJ2-7, with 7 bases identical to TRBD1. This CDR3 has 17 residues. V trimming: 1 base; J trimming: 2 bases; junction bases outside the gene matches: 11. Germline V lookup: CDR1 SGHAT, CDR2 FQNNGV. DNA for the CDR3: TGTGCCAGCAGCTTAGTATCTTACAGGGGATTCACCTACGAGCAGTACTTC. It encodes CASSLVSYRGFTYEQYF.

V is TRBV28 and J is TRBJ1-5; no reliable D call. Trimming stripped 6 bases from V and 0 bases from J, with 9 bases between. CDR1 and CDR2 (germline): MDHEN, SYDVKM. The CDR3 is 14 residues long. The CDR3 nucleotides read TGTGCCAGCAGGGGCTTCCATAGCAATCAGCCCCAGCATTTT. This gives the protein CASRGFHSNQPQHF.

The chain has TRBV7-9 and TRBJ1-1; possible D gene TRBD1, 6 bases. The V end lost 5 bases, the J end lost 1 base, and 14 bases lay between the germline ends. The CDR3 sequence is 15 residues long. Germline V lookup: CDR1 SEHNR, CDR2 FQNEAQ (reference sequence). The CDR3 DNA follows: TGTGCCAGCAGCCTCTACTACAGGGAGAACACTGAAGCTTTCTTT. Translating it yields CASSLYYRENTEAFF.

J is TRBJ2-3 and V is TRBV15; 10 nucleotides agree with TRBD1. Germline V gene lookup returns CDR1 LNHNV and CDR2 YYDKDF (reference sequence). The V and J ends lost 5 bases and 6 bases, in that order; junction bases with no gene match: 8. This CDR3 comprises 15 residues. CDR3 loop: CATSVRQGARDTQYF. The CDR3 DNA reads as TGTGCCACCAGCGTTCGACAGGGGGCCCGCGATACGCAGTATTTT. The variable domain in full, with the rest retrieved from reference TRBV15 and TRBJ2-3, is DAMVIQNPRYQVTQFGKPVTLSCSQTLNHNVMYWYQQKSSQAPKLLFHYYDKDFNNEADTPDNFQSRRPNTSFCFLDIRSPGLGDTAMYLCATSVRQGARDTQYFGPGTRLTVL.